Given below is one T cell receptor (beta chain) in context. The germline gives CDR1 LGHNA, CDR2 YNFKEQ. The CDR3 loop spans 15 amino acids. V dropped 5 bases and J dropped 11; count of bases not matched to a gene: 17. In the study's own analysis: Counts of nucleated cells, estimated from reference gene primer amplification, were obtained. The protocol was immunoSEQ multiplex PCR, while the TCRdb copy is restricted to in-frame clones and leaves out a portion. The D gene and trimming were derived from the DNA, and the V and J assignments and clone size from that table. The data hold approximately 140,000 clones, with roughly 80% observed a single time. This record belongs to a study of blood T cell repertoires in COVID-19. Overall study: The United States, Italy and Spain provided the acute and convalescent COVID-19 samples. PBMCs, B-cell-depleted T cells, or T cells provided the cDNA or gDNA that made up the material.

Sample: peripheral blood. The genes are TRBV4-2 and TRBJ1-2; 7 bases align to TRBD1. The source is a human donor in a cohort sampled during active COVID-19. CDR3 coding DNA: TGTGCCAGCAGCGCCATTGGGAGCCCGACAGGGAGGTACACCTTC. Residues: CASSAIGSPTGRYTF.